These 11 T cell receptor beta chains were sequenced from one sample in a study of T cell repertoires in cytomegalovirus infection. These TCRs are of unknown antigen specificity. A single record per CDR3 protein comes from TCRdb applying MiXCR to the reads. Here the sample spans over 40,000 distinct CDR3 sequences, about a fifth being singletons. The source material was CD8+ T cells from cultured PBMCs, sampled from culture after CMV antigen stimulation. These receptors all stem from a human donor in good health (CMV status not recorded). Some clones in this sample may be carry-over from other donors' samples.

The chain combines TRBV20-1 with TRBJ2-4, with a possible D match to TRBD1 (6 bases). Germline-derived CDR1 and CDR2 are DFQATT and SNEGSKA (reference sequence). CDR3 length: 15 amino acids. Trimming pared 5 bases from V and 0 bases from J, leaving 14 bases between. CDR3 DNA: TGCAGTGCTTACGCCGGGACATTAGCCAAAAACATTCAGTACTTC. Translating it yields CSAYAGTLAKNIQYF.

This clonotype was observed at least ten times. CDR3 sequence: CAWSTQIGAEPIDPQHF. In DNA form, the CDR3 reads TGTGCCTGGAGTACACAAATCGGGGCAGAGCCGATTGATCCCCAGCATTTT. The V and J genes are TRBV30 and TRBJ1-5; D is perhaps TRBD1 (5 bases). Trimming removed 2 bases at V and 10 bases at J, with 27 bases between. The CDR3 runs to 17 residues. Germline CDR1 GTSNPN, CDR2 SVGIG (reference sequence).

The chain carries TRBV6-6 and TRBJ1-2; possibly TRBD1 for D (5 bases). The V end lost 7 bases, the J end lost 2 bases, and 14 bases lay between the germline ends. This CDR3 spans 14 amino acids. CDR1 is MNHNY, CDR2 SVGAGI, per germline (reference sequence). CDR3 residues: CASTLMGGNYGYTF. The CDR3 DNA follows: TGTGCCAGCACCTTGATGGGGGGGAACTATGGCTACACCTTC.

The chain has TRBV28 and TRBJ2-1; D gene unclear. Trimming removed 4 bases from V and 1 base from J, with 14 bases in between. Germline V gene sequence: CDR1 MDHEN, CDR2 SYDVKM. This CDR3 comprises 16 residues. CDR3 in amino acids: CASSSPAADSYNEQFF. The CDR3 DNA reads as TGTGCCAGCAGTTCCCCGGCCGCGGATTCCTACAATGAGCAGTTCTTC.

This clonotype was observed a handful of times. The CDR3, as DNA: TGTGCCAGTAGTCTTGACACCATATCCTACAATGAGCAGTTCTTC. Its translation is CASSLDTISYNEQFF. The rearrangement uses TRBV19 and TRBJ2-1; D not certain. V was shortened by 5 bases and J by 1 base, with 12 bases between the two germline ends. Per the germline V gene, CDR1 is LNHDA and CDR2 is SQIVND (reference sequence). The CDR3 runs to 15 residues.

The rearrangement uses TRBV12-3 or TRBV12-4 and TRBJ1-6, with TRBD1 matching over 9 bases. The CDR3 is made up of 14 amino acids. With 4 bases clipped from V and 7 bases from J, the junction kept 2 bases outside the gene matches. The CDR3: CASSSTGGNSPLHF. The CDR3 bases are TGTGCCAGCAGTTCGACAGGGGGGAATTCACCCCTCCACTTT.

This rearrangement joins TRBV28 to TRBJ2-3; tentative D call: TRBD1 (5 bases). V gave up 10 bases and J gave up 5 bases, with 16 bases separating them. Germline CDR1 and CDR2: MDHEN and SYDVKM. The CDR3 is 13 amino acids. For the CDR3, the DNA is TGTGCCATCATTGGTGGGCAGGGAGATACGCAGTATTTT. Amino acid sequence: CAIIGGQGDTQYF. The full variable domain, rest sourced from reference TRBV28 and TRBJ2-3, is DVKVTQSSRYLVKRTGEKVFLECVQDMDHENMFWYRQDPGLGLRLIYFSYDVKMKEKGDIPEGYSVSREKKERFSLILESASTNQTSMYLCAIIGGQGDTQYFGPGTRLTVL.

This clonotype was observed a few times. The gene calls are TRBV20-1 and TRBJ1-4, with TRBD1 identical over 7 bases. Germline V CDR1 and CDR2: DFQATT, SNEGSKA (reference sequence). The ends lost 5 bases at V and 8 bases at J; junction bases unmatched: 11. This CDR3 has 14 amino acids. CDR3 coding DNA: TGCAGTGCTGTTCACCGGGACAGATTAGAAAAACTGTTTTTT. It is translated as CSAVHRDRLEKLFF.

This rearrangement joins TRBV19 to TRBJ1-5; D possibly corresponds to TRBD1 (6 bases). Germline V gene data show CDR1 as LNHDA and CDR2 as SQIVND (reference sequence). The CDR3 covers 16 residues. V was pared by 6 bases and J by 3 bases, with 18 bases between. Here the CDR3 reads CASRLKGETHNQPQHF. DNA for the CDR3: TGTGCCAGTAGACTTAAGGGGGAGACCCACAATCAGCCCCAGCATTTT.

The rearrangement uses TRBV7-2 and TRBJ2-7; tentatively, D is TRBD1 or TRBD2 (5 bases each). Trimming took 0 bases from V and 7 from J, leaving 19 bases between them. There are 16 residues in the CDR3. The germline gives CDR1 SGHTA, CDR2 FQGNSA. Here the CDR3 DNA reads TGTGCCAGCAGCTTAGCGCGTCCGGGGCGGATTGGGGAGCAGTACTTC. The encoded protein is CASSLARPGRIGEQYF.

The chain carries TRBV11-2 and TRBJ1-1; no clear D gene. V lost 0 bases, J lost 0 bases, and 5 bases lay in between. This CDR3 comprises 14 residues. Germline CDR1 reads SGHAT; CDR2 reads FQNNGV. The CDR3 DNA reads as TGTGCCAGCAGCTTAGATCCTTTGAACACTGAAGCTTTCTTT. Its translation is CASSLDPLNTEAFF.